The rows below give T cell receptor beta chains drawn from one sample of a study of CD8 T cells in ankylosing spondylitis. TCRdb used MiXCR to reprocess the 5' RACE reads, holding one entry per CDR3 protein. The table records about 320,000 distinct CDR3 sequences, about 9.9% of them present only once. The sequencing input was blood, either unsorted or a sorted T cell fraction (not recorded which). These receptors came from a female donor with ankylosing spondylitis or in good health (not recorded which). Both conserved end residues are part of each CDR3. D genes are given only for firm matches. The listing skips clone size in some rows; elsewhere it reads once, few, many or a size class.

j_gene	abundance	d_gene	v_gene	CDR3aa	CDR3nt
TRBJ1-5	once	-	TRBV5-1	CASSLAGVHNQPQHF	TGCGCCAGCAGCTTGGCTGGGGTGCACAATCAGCCCCAGCATTTT
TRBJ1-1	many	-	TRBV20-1	CSARDLLAAVNTEAFF	TGCAGTGCTAGAGATCTTTTGGCGGCGGTGAACACTGAAGCTTTCTTT
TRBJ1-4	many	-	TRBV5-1	CASSLEGTEKLFF	TGCGCCAGCAGCTTAGAGGGGACTGAAAAACTGTTTTTT
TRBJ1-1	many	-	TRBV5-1	CASSLDGGNTEAFF	TGCGCCAGCAGCTTGGACGGGGGGAACACTGAAGCTTTCTTT
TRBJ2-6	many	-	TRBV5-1	CASSLESVRANVLTF	TGCGCCAGCAGCTTGGAATCGGTTCGAGCCAACGTCCTGACTTTC
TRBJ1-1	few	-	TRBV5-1	CASSGGAGFANTEAFF	TGCGCCAGCAGCGGGGGGGCGGGATTTGCGAACACTGAAGCTTTCTTT
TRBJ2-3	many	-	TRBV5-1	CASSLQREPADTQYF	TGCGCCAGCAGCCTCCAGAGGGAACCGGCAGATACGCAGTATTTT
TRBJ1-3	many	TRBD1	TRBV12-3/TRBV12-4	CASRGDRVTGNTIYF	TGTGCCAGCAGAGGGGACAGGGTCACTGGAAACACCATATATTTT
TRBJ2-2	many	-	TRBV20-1	CSAARGLGELFF	TGCAGTGCGGCGCGGGGATTAGGGGAGCTGTTTTTT
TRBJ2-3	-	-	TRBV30	CAWSVGSTDTQYF	TGTGCCTGGAGTGTGGGGAGCACAGATACGCAGTATTTT
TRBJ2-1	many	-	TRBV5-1	CASSKTPTFEQFF	TGCGCCAGCAGTAAAACCCCGACGTTTGAGCAGTTCTTC
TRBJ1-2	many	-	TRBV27	CASRQGPWYSYTF	TGTGCCAGCAGACAGGGTCCCTGGTATTCCTACACCTTC
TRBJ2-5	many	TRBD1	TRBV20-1	CSASLPGQGEGGQYF	TGCAGTGCTAGTCTACCAGGACAGGGGGAGGGAGGCCAGTACTTC
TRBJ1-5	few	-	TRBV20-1	CSALTRTAQGSNQPQHF	TGCAGTGCCCTTACCCGGACAGCCCAAGGGAGCAATCAGCCCCAGCATTTT
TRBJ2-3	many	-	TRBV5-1	CASSLAVAASGTDTQYF	TGCGCCAGCAGCTTGGCCGTGGCAGCATCTGGCACAGATACGCAGTATTTT
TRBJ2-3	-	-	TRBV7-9	CASRNIGQLASTDTQYF	TGTGCCAGCAGAAATATTGGACAGCTCGCCAGCACAGATACGCAGTATTTT
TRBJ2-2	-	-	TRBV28	CASSPPERRVTGELFF	TGTGCCAGCAGTCCCCCCGAGCGCAGGGTCACCGGGGAGCTGTTTTTT
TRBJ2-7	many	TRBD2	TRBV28	CASSGGGGRMYEQYF	TGTGCCAGCAGTGGGGGAGGCGGGAGGATGTACGAGCAGTACTTC
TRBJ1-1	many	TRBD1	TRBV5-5	CASSPGGPEAFF	TGTGCCAGCAGCCCAGGGGGCCCTGAAGCTTTCTTT
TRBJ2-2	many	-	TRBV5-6	CASSLVQGRTGELFF	TGTGCCAGCAGCCTCGTCCAGGGTCGAACCGGGGAGCTGTTTTTT
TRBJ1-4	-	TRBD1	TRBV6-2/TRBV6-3	CASSYSGQKLFF	TGTGCCAGCAGTTACTCGGGACAGAAACTGTTTTTT
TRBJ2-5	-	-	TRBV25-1	CASSESRGGQETQYF	TGTGCCAGCAGTGAAAGCAGGGGGGGCCAAGAGACCCAGTACTTC
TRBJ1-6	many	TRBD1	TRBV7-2	CASSARQGGSPLHF	TGTGCCAGCAGCGCCAGACAGGGTGGGTCACCCCTCCACTTT
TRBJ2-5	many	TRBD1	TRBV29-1	CSVGQGTETQYF	TGCAGCGTGGGACAGGGCACGGAGACCCAGTACTTC
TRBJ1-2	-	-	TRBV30	CAWSPLRGGGLGGYTF	TGTGCCTGGAGTCCACTAAGGGGTGGAGGGCTGGGAGGCTACACCTTC
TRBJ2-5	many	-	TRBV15	CATSRDVETQYF	TGTGCCACCAGCAGAGATGTGGAGACCCAGTACTTC
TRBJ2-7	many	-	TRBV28	CASGRIYEQYF	TGTGCCAGCGGACGGATCTACGAGCAGTACTTC
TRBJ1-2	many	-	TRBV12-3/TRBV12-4	CATRERQGPLDGYTF	TGTGCCACACGGGAGCGCCAGGGCCCACTAGATGGCTACACCTTC
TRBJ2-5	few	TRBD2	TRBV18	CASSTREGQETQYF	TGTGCCAGCTCCACCAGGGAGGGGCAAGAGACCCAGTACTTC
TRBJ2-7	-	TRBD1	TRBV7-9	CASSSGQGPYEQYF	TGTGCCAGCAGCTCCGGACAGGGCCCCTACGAGCAGTACTTC
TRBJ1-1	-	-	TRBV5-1	CASSLGPDRPNTEAFF	TGCGCCAGCAGCTTGGGACCGGACAGACCGAACACTGAAGCTTTCTTT
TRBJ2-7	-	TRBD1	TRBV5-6	CASSLVGQGYEQYF	TGTGCCAGCAGCTTGGTGGGACAGGGCTACGAGCAGTACTTC
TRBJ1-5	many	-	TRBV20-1	CSATWGADFSNQPQHF	TGCAGTGCTACCTGGGGGGCAGATTTTAGCAATCAGCCCCAGCATTTT
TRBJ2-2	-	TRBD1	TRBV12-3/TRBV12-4	CASSTRGQGSTGELFF	TGTGCCAGCAGTACCCGGGGACAGGGGTCCACCGGGGAGCTGTTTTTT